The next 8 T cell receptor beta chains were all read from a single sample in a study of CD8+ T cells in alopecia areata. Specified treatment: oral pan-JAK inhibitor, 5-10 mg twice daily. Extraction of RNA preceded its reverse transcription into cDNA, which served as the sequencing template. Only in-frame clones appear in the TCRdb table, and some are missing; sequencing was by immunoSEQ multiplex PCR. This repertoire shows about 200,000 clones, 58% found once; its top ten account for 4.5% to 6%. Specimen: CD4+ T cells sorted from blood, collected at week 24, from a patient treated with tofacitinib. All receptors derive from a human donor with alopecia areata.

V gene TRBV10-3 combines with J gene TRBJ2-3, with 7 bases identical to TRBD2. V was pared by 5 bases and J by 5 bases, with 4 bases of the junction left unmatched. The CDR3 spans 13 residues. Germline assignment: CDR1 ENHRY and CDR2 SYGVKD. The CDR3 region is CAISPGGGDTQYF. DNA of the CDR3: TGTGCCATCAGTCCTGGGGGGGGAGATACGCAGTATTTT.

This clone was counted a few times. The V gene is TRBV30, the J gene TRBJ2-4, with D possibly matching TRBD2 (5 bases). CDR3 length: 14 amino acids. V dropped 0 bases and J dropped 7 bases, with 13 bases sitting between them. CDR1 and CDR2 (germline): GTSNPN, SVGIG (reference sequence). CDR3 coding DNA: TGTGCCTGGAGTGTCGGAGTCCCGGGGAACATTCAGTACTTC. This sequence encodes CAWSVGVPGNIQYF.

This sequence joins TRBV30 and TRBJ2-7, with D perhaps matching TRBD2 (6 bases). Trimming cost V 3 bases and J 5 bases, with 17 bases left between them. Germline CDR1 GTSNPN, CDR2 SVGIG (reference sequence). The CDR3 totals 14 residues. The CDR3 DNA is TGTGCCTGGAGCCCCGTAACCCGCGGGAACGAGCAGTACTTC. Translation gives CAWSPVTRGNEQYF.

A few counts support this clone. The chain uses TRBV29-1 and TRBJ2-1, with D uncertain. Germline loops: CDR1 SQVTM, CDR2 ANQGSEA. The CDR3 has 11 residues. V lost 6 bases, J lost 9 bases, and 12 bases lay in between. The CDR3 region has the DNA TGCAGCGTCAGACTTTCGGCTGAGCAGTTCTTC. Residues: CSVRLSAEQFF.

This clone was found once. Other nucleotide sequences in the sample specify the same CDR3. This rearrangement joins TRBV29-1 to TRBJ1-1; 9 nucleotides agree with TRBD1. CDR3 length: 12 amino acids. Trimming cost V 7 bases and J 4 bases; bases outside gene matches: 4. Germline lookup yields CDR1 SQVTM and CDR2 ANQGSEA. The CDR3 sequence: CSAATGGTEAFF. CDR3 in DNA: TGCAGCGCAGCGACAGGGGGCACTGAAGCTTTCTTT. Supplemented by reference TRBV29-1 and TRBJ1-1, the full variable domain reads SAVISQKPSRDICQRGTSLTIQCQVDSQVTMMFWYRQQPGQSLTLIATANQGSEATYESGFVIDKFPISRPNLTFSTLTVSNMSPEDSSIYLCSAATGGTEAFFGQGTRLTVV.

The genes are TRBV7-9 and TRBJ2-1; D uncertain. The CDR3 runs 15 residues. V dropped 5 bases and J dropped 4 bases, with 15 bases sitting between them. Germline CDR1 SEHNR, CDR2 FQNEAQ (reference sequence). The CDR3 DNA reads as TGTGCCAGCAGCCGGAACAGTTTCCAGTACAATGAGCAGTTCTTC. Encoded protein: CASSRNSFQYNEQFF.

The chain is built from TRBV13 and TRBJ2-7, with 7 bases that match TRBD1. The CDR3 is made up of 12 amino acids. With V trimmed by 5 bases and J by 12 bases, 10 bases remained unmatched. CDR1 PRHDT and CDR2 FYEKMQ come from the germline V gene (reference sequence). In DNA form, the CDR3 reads TGTGCCAGCAGCGCTCGACAGGGTTCGCGGTACTTC. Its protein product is CASSARQGSRYF.

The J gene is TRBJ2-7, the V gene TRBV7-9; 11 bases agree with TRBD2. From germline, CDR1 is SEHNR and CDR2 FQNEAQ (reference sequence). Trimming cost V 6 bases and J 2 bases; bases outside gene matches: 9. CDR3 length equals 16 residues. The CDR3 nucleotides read TGTGCCAGCAGTCTAATACTAGCGGGGGCTGCCTACGAGCAGTACTTC. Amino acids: CASSLILAGAAYEQYF.